A single sample gave rise to the 28 T cell receptor beta chains below, sequenced in a study of vaccination effects on CD4 cells after COVID-19. The ViraFEST assay expanded antigen-specific CD4+ T cells with viral peptide pools before sequencing. CD4+ T cell isolation took place after 10 days of culture. All participants had two doses of either the BNT162b2 or mRNA-1273 vaccine. These TCRs are of unknown antigen specificity. Data came from immunoSEQ multiplex PCR; TCRdb stores just in-frame clones and leaves some out. The sample yields about 20,000 clones, around 70% seen once. The sequencing here drew on CD4+ T cells from PBMCs cultured with HCoV-NL63 spike peptides, taken after COVID-19 vaccination. The origin of the receptors is a human donor who received a COVID-19 vaccine.

This chain connects TRBV7-9 to TRBJ2-7, with D possibly matching TRBD2 (6 bases). The CDR3 extends over 13 amino acids. With 5 bases removed from V and 3 bases from J, the gap between germline ends came to 11 bases. The germline V gene has CDR1 SEHNR and CDR2 FQNEAQ (reference sequence). The chain's CDR3 is CASSPDYSYEQYF. CDR3 nucleotides: TGTGCCAGCAGCCCGGACTACAGCTACGAGCAGTACTTC.

CDR3 nucleotides: TGTGCCATCAGAGACAGGGTGGAAACTGAAGCTTTCTTT. It is translated as CAIRDRVETEAFF. V and J are TRBV10-3 and TRBJ1-1, with 7 bases that match TRBD1. Germline CDR1 reads ENHRY; CDR2 reads SYGVKD. CDR3 length: 13 residues. V dropped 6 bases and J dropped 5; count of bases not matched to a gene: 6.

The rearrangement links TRBV4-2 to TRBJ1-4; 10 nucleotides match TRBD1. V was clipped by 4 bases and J by 6 bases; unmatched bases: 11. CDR1 LGHNA and CDR2 YNFKEQ come from the germline V gene. The CDR3 runs 17 residues. Written as DNA, the CDR3 is TGTGCCAGCAGCCGGACCACTTACGGGACAGGGGATGAAAAACTGTTTTTT. Its translation: CASSRTTYGTGDEKLFF.

This clone was detected only a few times. The rearrangement joins TRBV5-1 to TRBJ1-1, with D perhaps TRBD1 (5 bases). CDR1 and CDR2 (germline): SGHRS, YFSETQ. The CDR3 is made up of 15 amino acids. The germline V and J ends were trimmed by 4 bases and 5 bases, with 18 bases remaining between them. CDR3 DNA: TGCGCCAGCAGCGCCCCCGGCTTGGGGCCGACTGAAGCTTTCTTT. Protein: CASSAPGLGPTEAFF.

The chain uses TRBV7-6 and TRBJ1-5; D is possibly TRBD1 (5 bases). V was pared by 2 bases and J by 4 bases, with 18 bases between. CDR3 length: 17 residues. Germline values: CDR1 SGHVS, CDR2 FNYEAQ. In DNA, the CDR3 is TGTGCCAGCAGCTTAAACCGGGGGAGGAATTGGAATCAGCCCCAGCATTTT. This translates into CASSLNRGRNWNQPQHF.

CDR3 sequence reads: CASSLSRGVTEAFF. CDR3 coding DNA: TGTGCCAGCAGTTTATCTAGGGGGGTCACTGAAGCTTTCTTT. V gene TRBV27 combines with J gene TRBJ1-1; TRBD1 might be the D (6 bases). V lost 0 bases and J 4 bases, leaving 9 bases between the germline ends. The germline gives CDR1 MNHEY, CDR2 SMNVEV (reference sequence). The CDR3 covers 14 residues.

The CDR3 DNA reads TGTGCCAGCAGTTCCCCTAGCGGGGGGGAGACCCAGTACTTC. Translating gives CASSSPSGGETQYF. The chain combines TRBV28 with TRBJ2-5; 11 bases match TRBD2. The V and J ends lost 4 bases and 5 bases, in that order; junction bases with no gene match: 3. This CDR3 has 14 residues. The germline V gene encodes CDR1 MDHEN and CDR2 SYDVKM.

This chain connects TRBV5-8 to TRBJ1-6; the D is unclear. The ends were cut back, 5 bases at V and 0 bases at J, with 12 bases in the middle. This CDR3 is 16 amino acids long. The germline gives CDR1 SGHTS, CDR2 YDEGEE. CDR3 bases: TGTGCCAGCAGTGTCGTGAGGAGCTCCTATAATTCACCCCTCCACTTT. Translating gives CASSVVRSSYNSPLHF.

Written as DNA, the CDR3 is TGTGCCAGCAGGGGGGACGGACGCAATGAGCAGTTCTTC. Its protein product is CASRGDGRNEQFF. The chain is built from TRBV6-4 and TRBJ2-1; D may be TRBD1 or TRBD2 (5 bases each). The V end lost 6 bases, the J end lost 6 bases, and 12 bases lay between the germline ends. Germline V gene sequence: CDR1 MRHNA, CDR2 SNTAGT. The CDR3 is 13 residues long.

The gene calls are TRBV5-6 and TRBJ2-5; TRBD1 agrees at 9 bases. Germline CDR1 is SGHDT and CDR2 is YYEEEE. The V and J ends lost 4 bases and 3 bases, in that order; junction bases with no gene match: 7. This CDR3 contains 15 residues. Here the CDR3 reads CASSTPGQGEETQYF. CDR3 nucleotide sequence: TGTGCCAGCAGCACTCCGGGACAGGGAGAAGAGACCCAGTACTTC.

This clone came up a few times. The chain carries TRBV20-1 and TRBJ1-4; no definite D call. The CDR3 covers 13 residues. The V gene's germline CDR1 is DFQATT and CDR2 SNEGSKA (reference sequence). The V gene lost 3 bases and the J gene lost 10 bases, with 15 bases spanning the gap. The CDR3 reads CSASSDSSGKLFF. DNA of the CDR3: TGCAGTGCTAGTAGCGACTCCTCGGGAAAACTGTTTTTT.

This chain joins TRBV18 and TRBJ2-3, with 8 bases lining up with TRBD2. The CDR3 is 16 amino acids. Germline CDR1 KGHSH, CDR2 LQKENI. J gave up 0 bases and V 3 bases, and 5 bases lay outside the gene matches. The CDR3 here is CASSPFGRASTDTQYF. In nucleotides, the CDR3 is TGTGCCAGCTCACCCTTCGGGAGGGCCAGCACAGATACGCAGTATTTT.

The V gene is TRBV15, the J gene TRBJ2-7; 7 bases are a match to TRBD2. The length of the CDR3 is 17 residues. The trim removed 4 bases at V and 4 bases at J, leaving 16 bases unmatched. Germline V CDR1 and CDR2: LNHNV, YYDKDF (reference sequence). The CDR3: CATSKTTSDLSPYEQYF. CDR3 in DNA: TGTGCCACCAGCAAAACAACTAGCGACCTCAGTCCTTACGAGCAGTACTTC.

This chain joins TRBV19 and TRBJ1-1, with D maybe TRBD1 (6 bases). This CDR3 is 14 amino acids long. V shed 7 bases and J shed 4 bases, with 16 bases lying between them. Germline CDR1 is LNHDA and CDR2 is SQIVND (reference sequence). The CDR3 DNA sequence: TGTGCCAGTACTTGGGGGGACATTGGCACTGAAGCTTTCTTT. Protein: CASTWGDIGTEAFF.

This sequence joins TRBV9 and TRBJ2-2; 7 bases fit TRBD1. The CDR3 consists of 16 residues. The V gene's germline CDR1 is SGDLS and CDR2 YYNGEE. After removal of 0 bases from V and 3 bases from J, the junction contained 5 bases not matched to a gene. The chain's CDR3 is CASSVEGGSYTGELFF. The DNA of the CDR3 is TGTGCCAGCAGCGTAGAAGGGGGCTCGTACACCGGGGAGCTGTTTTTT. Full variable domain (outside the CDR3, taken from reference TRBV9 and TRBJ2-2): DSGVTQTPKHLITATGQRVTLRCSPRSGDLSVYWYQQSLDQGLQFLIQYYNGEERAKGNILERFSAQQFPDLHSELNLSSLELGDSALYFCASSVEGGSYTGELFFGEGSRLTVL.

This rearrangement joins TRBV6-1 to TRBJ1-4; D gene ambiguous. The CDR3 is 14 residues long. Trimming cost V 2 bases and J 4 bases, with 8 bases left between them. From germline, CDR1 is MNHNS and CDR2 SASEGT. The CDR3 DNA reads TGTGCCAGCAGTGAATCTGGGATTAATGAAAAACTGTTTTTT. Protein sequence: CASSESGINEKLFF.

The chain combines TRBV7-7 with TRBJ2-5; 8 nucleotides agree with TRBD1. The length of the CDR3 is 13 residues. CDR1 and CDR2 (germline): SSHAT, FNYEAQ (reference sequence). The V gene end was trimmed by 10 bases and the J gene end by 3 bases; junction bases not matched to a gene: 7. CDR3 bases: TGTGCCACTCGACAGGGGCGGGAAGAGACCCAGTACTTC. As protein: CATRQGREETQYF. The complete variable domain, with remaining parts taken from reference TRBV7-7 and TRBJ2-5, reads GAGVSQSPRYKVTKRGQDVTLRCDPISSHATLYWYQQALGQGPEFLTYFNYEAQPDKSGLPSDRFSAERPEGSISTLTIQRTEQRDSAMYRCATRQGREETQYFGPGTRLLVL.

The V and J genes are TRBV9 and TRBJ1-1; unclear D gene. V was cut by 2 bases and J by 2 bases, with 10 bases left in between. Looked up from germline, CDR1 is SGDLS and CDR2 is YYNGEE. The CDR3 loop spans 14 amino acids. DNA of the CDR3: TGTGCCAGCAGCGTTACGCCGGTCAACACTGAAGCTTTCTTT. It translates to CASSVTPVNTEAFF.

This chain joins TRBV21-1 and TRBJ2-7. TRBV21-1 is described as a pseudogene. CDR3 size: 16 residues. CDR3 residues: CASSRGNRGRRAEQYF. Here the CDR3 DNA reads TGTGCCAGCAGCAGAGGGAATCGGGGACGAAGGGCCGAGCAGTACTTC.

The chain is built from TRBV7-7 and TRBJ1-1; D is uncertain. Germline values: CDR1 SSHAT, CDR2 FNYEAQ (reference sequence). CDR3 length: 14 residues. The V end was cut by 3 bases, the J end by 2 bases, with 10 bases between. In DNA form, the CDR3 reads TGTGCCAGCAGCTTCCCCCCAGGCAACACTGAAGCTTTCTTT. This gives the protein CASSFPPGNTEAFF.

J is TRBJ1-2 and V is TRBV18; D is possibly TRBD1 (6 bases). The CDR3 is made up of 14 amino acids. CDR1 is KGHSH and CDR2 is LQKENI in the germline V gene. V was pared by 3 bases and J by 5 bases, with 13 bases between. CDR3 in amino acids: CASSPSDRYYGYTF. The CDR3 DNA sequence: TGTGCCAGCTCACCCTCGGACAGATATTATGGCTACACCTTC.

This chain joins TRBV12-5 and TRBJ2-7; D remains ambiguous. The germline V gene has CDR1 LGHNT and CDR2 FRNRAP. V was shortened by 0 bases and J by 6 bases, with 6 bases between the two germline ends. The CDR3 sequence is 12 residues long. The CDR3 protein is CASGLVLSEQYF. In DNA form, the CDR3 reads TGTGCTAGTGGTTTGGTTCTAAGCGAGCAGTACTTC.

The chain couples TRBV6-4 to TRBJ2-6; TRBD2 might be the D (6 bases). The CDR3 runs to 15 residues. Trimming took 4 bases from V and 0 from J, leaving 7 bases between them. Germline CDR1 is MRHNA and CDR2 is SNTAGT. Here the CDR3 DNA reads TGTGCCAGCAGTGGTAGCGGCTCTGGGGCCAACGTCCTGACTTTC. It translates to CASSGSGSGANVLTF.

This clone has just one count. V usage is TRBV3-1 (or the pseudogene TRBV3-2) and J usage is TRBJ1-4; weak D call: TRBD1 (6 bases). CDR3 length equals 15 residues. V was pared by 4 bases and J by 8 bases, with 17 bases between. The germline gives CDR1 LGHDT, CDR2 YNNKEL (reference sequence). The CDR3 here is CASSPGTGKGEKLFF. CDR3 nucleotides: TGTGCCAGCAGCCCCGGCACAGGGAAGGGGGAAAAACTGTTTTTT.

The chain has TRBV3-1 (or the pseudogene TRBV3-2) and TRBJ1-6, with D possibly being TRBD1 (5 bases). The CDR3 totals 18 residues. Trimming stripped 0 bases from V and 5 bases from J, with 17 bases between. The germline CDR1 and CDR2 sequences are LGHDT and YNNKEL (reference sequence). The CDR3 loop is CASSQDLVSGGDNSPLHF. The CDR3 coding sequence is TGTGCCAGCAGCCAAGATTTAGTTTCGGGGGGGGATAATTCACCCCTCCACTTT.

The V gene is TRBV19, the J gene TRBJ2-2, with D uncertain. Deletions cut 7 bases from V and 1 base from J, with 19 bases between. The CDR3 is made up of 17 amino acids. CDR1 and CDR2 from the germline V gene are LNHDA and SQIVND (reference sequence). The DNA of the CDR3 is TGTGCCAGTACCCAACCCTCCACGACGGGGAACACCGGGGAGCTGTTTTTT. It is translated as CASTQPSTTGNTGELFF.

The CDR3 DNA sequence: TGTGCCAGCAGCTTAGTGCGGGGGGTACAAGAGACCCAGTACTTC. It encodes CASSLVRGVQETQYF. J is TRBJ2-5 and V is TRBV11-2, with 8 bases aligning to TRBD2. The germline gives CDR1 SGHAT, CDR2 FQNNGV. This CDR3 comprises 15 residues. After removal of 1 base from V and 2 bases from J, the junction contained 3 bases not matched to a gene.

The rearrangement links TRBV28 to TRBJ2-2; tentatively, D is TRBD1 or TRBD2 (5 bases each). V was trimmed by 5 bases and J by 1 base, leaving 11 bases between them. The CDR3 spans 15 residues. Germline V gene lookup returns CDR1 MDHEN and CDR2 SYDVKM. CDR3 in amino acids: CASSTLGGNTGELFF. In DNA, the CDR3 is TGTGCCAGCAGTACCCTTGGGGGGAACACCGGGGAGCTGTTTTTT.